This is a list of T cell receptor beta chains from one sample in a study of radiotherapy plus CTLA-4 blockade in lung cancer. Data came from immunoSEQ multiplex PCR; TCRdb stores just in-frame clones and leaves some out. The table shows about 66,000 clones, with over 75% occurring only once. Sequences were derived from peripheral blood, sampled from a patient treated with radiotherapy plus ipilimumab. The receptors derive from a human donor with non-small cell lung cancer who had a partial response to radiotherapy plus ipilimumab. Each CDR3 is given with its conserved first and last residue.

CDR3	J	V
CASSVDGSSYEQYF	-	TRBV9
CAWSGSGTSVSYEQYF	TRBJ2-7	TRBV30
CASSSRGGTGAEAFF	TRBJ1-1	TRBV7-3
CSVGRETQYF	TRBJ2-5	TRBV29-1
CASSLTGQSGAFF	TRBJ1-1	TRBV11-2
CASSLEGTPGGNEQFF	TRBJ2-1	TRBV5-1
CAWANRDTYEQYF	TRBJ2-7	TRBV30
CASSMYTNEKLFF	TRBJ1-4	TRBV19
CASRIRQPNQPQHF	TRBJ1-5	TRBV19
CASSQLGQGGNTEAFF	TRBJ1-1	TRBV4-1
CASSSLAGGYNEQFF	TRBJ2-1	TRBV11-2
CASSLALVAADTQYF	TRBJ2-3	TRBV7-9
CASSYMFGGNQPQHF	TRBJ1-5	TRBV6-6
CASSYGASLAKNIQYF	TRBJ2-4	TRBV6-5
CVRSIWDMSNYGYTF	TRBJ1-2	TRBV7-5
CASSKDFGTGGFSSEPQHF	TRBJ1-5	TRBV21-1
CASSQKQGSGNTIYF	TRBJ1-3	TRBV4-1
CSVRSGNQPQHF	TRBJ1-5	TRBV29-1